The source of this T cell receptor (beta chain) is a study of blood T cell repertoires in COVID-19. Data came from immunoSEQ multiplex PCR; TCRdb stores just in-frame clones and leaves some out. Of about 240,000 clones listed, over 80% are singletons. The sequence came from a young woman with acute COVID-19. The sequenced sample was PBMCs or T cells enriched from blood (not recorded which).

The CDR3 sequence: CAWSTEYTEAFF. CDR3 sequence (DNA): TGTGCCTGGAGTACGGAGTACACTGAAGCTTTCTTT. The rearrangement links TRBV30 to TRBJ1-1; D unresolved. This CDR3 spans 12 amino acids. Germline V gene sequence: CDR1 GTSNPN, CDR2 SVGIG (reference sequence). Trimming shortened V by 2 bases and J by 3 bases, and 7 bases separated the two germline ends.